A single sample is the source of the 13 T cell receptor beta chains below, sequenced in a study of T cell clusters in autoimmune cytopenias. Approximately 36,000 genome equivalents of blood DNA were amplified for TRB. TRB was amplified by touch-down multiplex PCR, primer pools A and B combined. TCRdb re-called the multiplex PCR reads; one entry per CDR3 protein, DNA not given. This repertoire includes some 8,300 distinct CDR3 sequences. Sequenced material: peripheral blood. The receptors originated from a human donor with an autoimmune cytopenia or autoimmune hepatitis (not recorded which).

This clonotype is labeled medium-sized based on frequency. This chain joins TRBV6-5 and TRBJ2-1. CDR1 MNHEY and CDR2 SVGAGI come from the germline V gene. This CDR3 region has 13 residues. This CDR3 is CASSYSDANEQFF.

Judged by frequency, this clonotype is medium-sized. The chain links TRBV12-3 or TRBV12-4 to TRBJ2-1; TCRdb's D call of TRBD1 is untestable without DNA. The length of the CDR3 is 13 residues. CDR3 protein: CASHPGGNNEQFF.

By frequency, this clonotype is medium-sized. The rearrangement joins TRBV30 to TRBJ2-2. The CDR3 has 14 amino acids. Germline CDR1 GTSNPN, CDR2 SVGIG (reference sequence). CDR3 loop: CAWSVVVGWRELFF.

The chain couples TRBV20-1 to TRBJ2-1; TCRdb gives TRBD2 as the D gene, but with no DNA this cannot be confirmed. The germline gives CDR1 DFQATT, CDR2 SNEGSKA (reference sequence). The CDR3 is 16 amino acids. The CDR3: CSARDPIARARNEQFF.

This clonotype is labeled medium-sized based on frequency. The V call is TRBV19, the J call TRBJ2-7; TCRdb designates TRBD2, a call that cannot be tested without DNA. Germline V gene sequence: CDR1 LNHDA, CDR2 SQIVND (reference sequence). This CDR3 is built from 17 residues. CDR3 in amino acids: CASSKSPLAGSTYEQYF.

The chain joins TRBV27 to TRBJ2-1; TCRdb gives TRBD2 as the D gene, but with no DNA this cannot be confirmed. CDR1 is MNHEY, CDR2 SMNVEV, per germline (reference sequence). This CDR3 region has 12 residues. CDR3 amino acids: CASGLSGIEQFF.

Judged by frequency, this clonotype is medium-sized (0.01 to 0.1%). The V gene is TRBV19, the J gene TRBJ1-5; the D gene TCRdb calls, TRBD1, cannot be checked with no DNA. The CDR3 has 13 amino acids. CDR1 and CDR2 from the germline V gene are LNHDA and SQIVND (reference sequence). The CDR3 region is CASQDRGNQPQHF.

J is TRBJ2-2 and V is TRBV20-1; absent DNA, TCRdb's TRBD2 call cannot be checked. The germline CDR1 and CDR2 sequences are DFQATT and SNEGSKA (reference sequence). The CDR3 contains 18 residues. CDR3: CSARGDIRGRSQTGELFF.

The V gene is TRBV30, the J gene TRBJ2-1; TCRdb returns TRBD1, unconfirmable since there is no DNA. This CDR3 has 13 amino acids. The germline V gene has CDR1 GTSNPN and CDR2 SVGIG (reference sequence). This CDR3 reads CAWSGDLHNEQFF.

This sequence joins TRBV14 and TRBJ2-5; the D gene TCRdb calls, TRBD2, cannot be checked with no DNA. The CDR3 runs 13 residues. Germline CDR1 is SGHDN and CDR2 is FVKESK. CDR3: CASLSPGSRTQYF.

This clonotype is deemed medium-sized by its frequency. This chain joins TRBV29-1 and TRBJ1-3. Germline V CDR1 and CDR2: SQVTM, ANQGSEA. The CDR3 length is 12 residues. The chain's CDR3 is CSVGVSGNTIYF.

The chain employs TRBV6-5 and TRBJ2-7; no DNA is available, so the TRBD1 call from TCRdb remains unchecked. The V gene's germline CDR1 is MNHEY and CDR2 SVGAGI. The CDR3 is 13 amino acids. The chain's CDR3 is CASSEGAYYEQYF.

V is TRBV27 and J is TRBJ1-1. CDR1 and CDR2 from the germline V gene are MNHEY and SMNVEV (reference sequence). This CDR3 region has 13 residues. CDR3 loop: CASSLSTATEAFF.